Listed below are T cell receptor beta chains from one sample, sequenced in a study of T cell responses to AZD1222 COVID-19 vaccine. The repertoire was sequenced with immunoSEQ multiplex PCR; TCRdb's copy has only in-frame clones and lacks some. The data contain 130,000 to 150,000 clones, roughly nine tenths of them singletons. Source: peripheral blood, taken on day 0 of AZD1222 vaccination. The receptors derive from an adult in good health. Both conserved end residues are part of each CDR3. The order of the fields is V gene, J gene, clone size, D gene, CDR3 protein, CDR3 DNA. The D gene is left open where the match is weak. Some rows have no size entry. The others give once, few or many, or a class for an expanded clone.

TRBV14	TRBJ2-3	-	-	CASSQFTDTQYF	TGTGCCAGCAGCCAGTTCACAGATACGCAGTATTTT
TRBV4-2	TRBJ2-1	-	-	CASSQGSPSNEQFF	TGTGCCAGCAGCCAAGGGAGCCCGAGCAATGAGCAGTTCTTC
TRBV5-1	TRBJ2-2	-	-	CASQGGSNTGELFF	TGCGCCAGCCAGGGGGGATCGAACACCGGGGAGCTGTTTTTT
TRBV6-5	TRBJ2-7	-	-	CASSSAAGPVLDEQYF	TGTGCCAGCAGTTCCGCCGCGGGCCCCGTCCTTGACGAGCAGTACTTC
TRBV11-2	TRBJ2-7	-	TRBD1	CASSLGDRVRAYEQYF	TGTGCCAGCAGCTTAGGGGACAGGGTGAGAGCCTACGAGCAGTACTTC
TRBV28	TRBJ1-4	-	-	CASSREGSGKLFF	TGTGCCAGCTCCCGGGAGGGGAGTGGAAAACTGTTTTTT
TRBV27	TRBJ2-7	-	-	CASSQTGPSYEQYF	TGTGCCAGCAGTCAAACGGGCCCTTCCTACGAGCAGTACTTC
TRBV7-3	TRBJ1-6	-	-	CASSLAWGSPLHF	TGTGCCAGCAGCCTAGCCTGGGGTTCACCCCTCCACTTT
TRBV6-2/TRBV6-3	TRBJ1-1	-	-	CASSYSSTEAFF	TGTGCCAGCAGTTACTCGTCCACTGAAGCTTTCTTT
TRBV5-4	TRBJ2-7	-	-	CASSLAGVLSEQYF	TGTGCCAGCAGCTTGGCAGGGGTATTATCCGAGCAGTACTTC
TRBV7-8	TRBJ2-2	-	TRBD1	CASSPGTGNTGELFF	TGTGCCAGCAGCCCCGGGACAGGGAACACCGGGGAGCTGTTTTTT
TRBV7-2	TRBJ2-3	-	TRBD1	CASSPRTGTTDTQYF	TGTGCCAGCAGCCCACGGACAGGAACCACAGATACGCAGTATTTT
TRBV5-1	TRBJ2-5	-	-	CASSPIGETQYF	TGCGCCAGCAGCCCCATTGGGGAGACCCAGTACTTC
TRBV28	TRBJ2-3	-	TRBD2	CASSLTQASGSTDTQYF	TGTGCCAGCAGTTTAACCCAGGCTAGCGGGAGCACAGATACGCAGTATTTT
TRBV10-3	TRBJ1-2	-	-	CAISDYLGGDYGYTF	TGTGCCATCAGTGACTACCTTGGGGGTGACTATGGCTACACCTTC
TRBV19	TRBJ2-3	-	TRBD1	CASNPFTGQGIDTQYF	TGTGCCAGTAATCCTTTCACCGGACAGGGGATAGATACGCAGTATTTT
TRBV30	TRBJ2-7	-	TRBD2	CAIEPRETSYEQYF	TGTGCCATCGAACCGCGGGAGACTTCCTACGAGCAGTACTTC
TRBV16	TRBJ2-6	once	-	CATRESGRSSGANVLTF	TGTGCCACCCGGGAAAGTGGCCGGAGCTCTGGGGCCAACGTCCTGACTTTC
TRBV19	TRBJ1-1	-	TRBD1	CASSTTGDTEAFF	TGTGCCAGTAGTACTACAGGGGACACTGAAGCTTTCTTT
TRBV4-1	TRBJ2-3	once	-	CASSLDSFTDTQYF	TGCGCCAGCAGCCTTGACAGCTTCACAGATACGCAGTATTTT
TRBV28	TRBJ2-7	-	TRBD1	CASSWGQGEQYF	TGTGCCAGCAGTTGGGGACAGGGTGAGCAGTACTTC
TRBV6-1	TRBJ2-6	-	-	CASSEARSGANVLTF	TGTGCCAGCAGTGAAGCGAGATCTGGGGCCAACGTCCTGACTTTC
TRBV19	TRBJ2-1	-	TRBD1	CASSRAGQGCYNEQFF	TGTGCCAGTAGCAGAGCGGGACAGGGATGCTACAATGAGCAGTTCTTC
TRBV28	TRBJ2-7	few	TRBD1	CASRTGGAANEQYF	TGTGCCAGCAGGACAGGGGGCGCAGCTAACGAGCAGTACTTC
TRBV28	TRBJ2-1	-	TRBD2	CASSFSGRAGEQFF	TGTGCCAGCAGTTTTAGCGGGAGGGCCGGAGAGCAGTTCTTC
TRBV19	TRBJ2-2	-	-	CASTQTVNTGELFF	TGTGCCAGTACCCAGACTGTTAACACCGGGGAGCTGTTTTTT
TRBV5-4	TRBJ2-2	-	-	CASSLEAIAGELFF	TGTGCCAGCAGCTTGGAGGCGATTGCCGGGGAGCTGTTTTTT
TRBV2	TRBJ1-1	-	-	CASSESVWEAFF	TGTGCCAGCAGTGAGTCTGTTTGGGAAGCTTTCTTT
TRBV19	TRBJ1-6	-	-	CATSRTVHNSPLHF	TGTGCCACCTCCAGGACAGTCCATAATTCACCCCTCCACTTT
TRBV3-1/TRBV3-2	TRBJ1-6	-	TRBD1	CASSLTPPDRGNSPLHF	TGTGCCAGCAGCCTCACCCCACCGGACAGGGGTAATTCACCCCTCCACTTT
TRBV6-5	TRBJ2-7	-	TRBD1	CATERDRGYEQYF	TGTGCCACCGAACGGGACAGGGGGTACGAGCAGTACTTC
TRBV30	TRBJ2-7	-	-	CAWGVEILQGSHEQYF	TGTGCCTGGGGCGTCGAAATCTTACAGGGTTCCCACGAGCAGTACTTC
TRBV10-3	TRBJ1-2	-	-	CATEQGANYGYTF	TGTGCTACCGAACAGGGAGCTAACTATGGCTACACCTTC
TRBV28	TRBJ1-1	-	-	CASSLQANTEAFF	TGTGCCAGCAGTTTACAAGCGAACACTGAAGCTTTCTTT
TRBV5-1	TRBJ1-1	-	-	CATRTAAGTEAFF	TGCGCCACCAGGACTGCGGCTGGGACTGAAGCTTTCTTT
TRBV21-1	TRBJ1-1	-	-	CASSRGDRQSNTEAFF	TGTGCCAGCAGCAGAGGAGATAGACAGTCGAACACTGAAGCTTTCTTT
TRBV11-2	TRBJ2-4	-	-	CASSLRAGELAKNIQYF	TGTGCCAGCAGCTTACGTGCCGGAGAACTAGCCAAAAACATTCAGTACTTC
TRBV30	TRBJ2-7	once	-	CAWSVWGETYEQYF	TGTGCCTGGAGTGTTTGGGGGGAAACCTACGAGCAGTACTTC
TRBV21-1	TRBJ2-5	-	-	CASSRKGGAWETQYF	TGTGCCAGCAGCCGTAAGGGGGGGGCGTGGGAGACCCAGTACTTC
TRBV12-3/TRBV12-4	TRBJ2-7	-	-	CASSVDYEQYF	TGTGCCAGCAGTGTGGACTACGAGCAGTACTTC
TRBV2	TRBJ2-3	-	TRBD1	CASIRDRGGTDTQYF	TGTGCCAGCATTCGGGACAGGGGGGGCACAGATACGCAGTATTTT
TRBV11-2	TRBJ1-6	-	-	CASSPGTENSPLHF	TGTGCCAGCAGCCCCGGGACCGAGAATTCACCCCTCCACTTT
TRBV7-2	TRBJ2-1	once	TRBD2	CASSAGTSGYNNEQFF	TGTGCCAGCAGCGCCGGGACTAGCGGTTACAACAATGAGCAGTTCTTC
TRBV30	TRBJ1-3	-	-	CAWSVLGNTIYF	TGTGCCTGGAGTGTACTGGGAAACACCATATATTTT
TRBV7-8	TRBJ1-2	-	TRBD1	CASSTATGSLYGYTF	TGTGCCAGCAGCACCGCGACAGGGTCCCTCTATGGCTACACCTTC
TRBV24-1	TRBJ1-5	-	-	CATSHTREPQHF	TGTGCCACCAGCCACACGCGGGAGCCCCAGCATTTT
TRBV11-2	TRBJ2-1	-	-	CASSLGLSEWFF	TGTGCCAGCAGCTTAGGCCTGAGCGAGTGGTTCTTC
TRBV24-1	TRBJ1-2	once	-	CATSDVGNYGYTF	TGTGCCACCAGTGATGTCGGCAACTATGGCTACACCTTC
TRBV7-3	TRBJ2-5	-	TRBD1	CASSLRGRGETQYF	TGTGCCAGCAGCCTCAGGGGGCGAGGGGAGACCCAGTACTTC
TRBV7-2	TRBJ1-5	-	-	CASSLVGEQPQHF	TGTGCCAGCAGCTTAGTCGGGGAACAGCCCCAGCATTTT
TRBV7-2	TRBJ1-5	once	-	CASSLVGPMGPQHF	TGTGCCAGCAGCTTAGTGGGTCCCATGGGGCCCCAGCATTTT
TRBV7-3	TRBJ2-1	once	-	CASSPGPQIIYNEQFF	TGTGCCAGCAGCCCAGGCCCCCAGATCATATACAATGAGCAGTTCTTC
TRBV6-5	TRBJ1-4	few	-	CASSQSGTNEKLFF	TGTGCCAGCAGCCAATCAGGGACTAATGAAAAACTGTTTTTT
TRBV5-1	TRBJ1-4	-	TRBD1	CASSLGDRGDPWEKLFF	TGCGCCAGCAGCTTAGGGGACAGGGGCGACCCTTGGGAAAAACTGTTTTTT
TRBV20-1	TRBJ1-4	-	TRBD1	CSASPVTGGLSREKLFF	TGCAGTGCTAGTCCAGTTACAGGGGGATTAAGTCGAGAAAAACTGTTTTTT